This entry concerns a single TCR beta chain. What it recognizes is unknown. Individual cDNA molecules had unique molecular identifiers attached to them by the library. Per the study methods: Per sample, the median was about 88,000 TCRs, with values from around 20,000 to 690,000. One entry per CDR3 protein results from TCRdb running MiXCR on the RACE reads. In this record, the V and J calls reflect TCRdb's handling and not the investigators' own analysis. In the table there are 69,000 or so distinct CDR3 sequences, about a tenth of which are singletons. This sample was included in a study of human T cells and chemical hapten exposure. About the research overall: Diphenylcyclopropenone was applied weekly to patients' scalps across the approximately 25-week study.

Sample time point: patch test 2, 6 weeks after DPC sensitization. Treatment here: therapeutic diphenylcyclopropenone sensitization with weekly scalp DPC. Study-wide results and caveats: TCRs exceeding a frequency of 1 in 1000 stayed unchanged under DPC sensitization.

This receptor was taken from a woman between 50 and 59 years old with alopecia areata. Some clones in this sample may be carry-over from other donors' samples. The sequences come from whole blood, collected in connection with sensitization to the hapten diphenylcyclopropenone (DPC).

The CDR3 is CAIVDVSSYEQYF. As DNA, the CDR3 is TGTGCCATCGTAGACGTCTCCTCCTACGAGCAGTACTTC. V gene TRBV10-3 combines with J gene TRBJ2-7, with D unresolved. The germline V and J ends were trimmed by 8 bases and 0 bases, with 11 bases remaining between them. The germline gives CDR1 ENHRY, CDR2 SYGVKD. The CDR3 sequence is 13 residues long.